This record concerns one TCR beta chain sequence. Its specificity is unknown. Germline CDR1 MNHEY, CDR2 SMNVEV (reference sequence). V was cut by 4 bases and J by 3 bases, with 7 bases left in between. The CDR3 consists of 13 residues. The data were taken from a study of T cell responses to AZD1222 COVID-19 vaccine. Study-wide points: Every sample of the repertoires postdated the peak T cell response.

Using immunoSEQ multiplex PCR, the repertoire was profiled, and TCRdb retains in-frame clones only, with some absent. The sample consists of 170,000 or so clones, about 85% of them appearing once. The sequence was collected from an adult in good health. V gene TRBV27 combines with J gene TRBJ1-5; D is ambiguous. Sample: peripheral blood, taken on day 0 of AZD1222 vaccination. The CDR3 loop reads CASSSTLNQPQHF. The CDR3 DNA is TGTGCCAGCAGTTCTACCCTCAATCAGCCCCAGCATTTT.